The 26 T cell receptor beta chains given below trace back to one sample, sequenced in a study of T cell responses to AZD1222 COVID-19 vaccine. This table comes from immunoSEQ multiplex PCR, and its TCRdb copy is limited to in-frame clones, with some not included. The sample has roughly 120,000 clones, 65% to 90% seen once. The specimen comprised peripheral blood, sampled on day 0 of AZD1222 vaccination. The receptor set was obtained from an adult in good health.

The chain is built from TRBV19 and TRBJ1-2; D ambiguous. CDR3 length: 13 amino acids. V was clipped by 3 bases and J by 2 bases, with 7 bases between them. Per germline, CDR1 LNHDA and CDR2 SQIVND (reference sequence). The DNA for the CDR3 is TGTGCCAGTAGTATTATAGGGAACTATGGCTACACCTTC. Translating it yields CASSIIGNYGYTF. The variable domain in full, completed from reference TRBV19 and TRBJ1-2, reads DGGITQSPKYLFRKEGQNVTLSCEQNLNHDAMYWYRQDPGQGLRLIYYSQIVNDFQKGDIAEGYSVSREKKESFPLTVTSAQKNPTAFYLCASSIIGNYGYTFGSGTRLTVV.

The chain carries TRBV28 and TRBJ2-3; 9 bases line up with TRBD1. The CDR3 contains 15 residues. The germline CDR1 and CDR2 sequences are MDHEN and SYDVKM. J lost 8 bases, V lost 5 bases, and 11 bases had no gene match. CDR3 sequence (DNA): TGTGCCAGCAGTCCTGGGGACAGGGTAGGAGGTACGCAGTATTTT. Amino acid sequence: CASSPGDRVGGTQYF.

The chain employs TRBV6-1 and TRBJ1-2; 9 positions match TRBD1. The V segment lost 0 bases and the J segment 4 bases; nucleotides outside the gene matches: 6. CDR1 MNHNS and CDR2 SASEGT come from the germline V gene. CDR3 size: 16 residues. CDR3 coding DNA: TGTGCCAGCAGTGAAGCGGATACAGGGGGCTCCTATGGCTACACCTTC. Translated, it gives CASSEADTGGSYGYTF.

The chain employs TRBV19 and TRBJ2-7, with D perhaps TRBD2 (6 bases). Germline V gene data show CDR1 as LNHDA and CDR2 as SQIVND (reference sequence). The CDR3 has 12 residues. The V and J ends lost 5 bases and 4 bases respectively, with 9 bases between them. The CDR3 nucleotides are TGTGCCAGTAGTCGCGGACTATACGAGCAGTACTTC. Translation: CASSRGLYEQYF.

The chain has TRBV11-2 and TRBJ1-3, with 9 bases identical to TRBD1. J was trimmed by 4 bases and V by 2 bases; bases with no gene match: 6. In germline, CDR1 is SGHAT, CDR2 FQNNGV. The CDR3 runs to 16 residues. The CDR3 sequence is CASSLNRGLTGNTIYF. CDR3 DNA sequence: TGTGCCAGCAGCTTAAACAGGGGGCTGACAGGAAACACCATATATTTT.

The genes are TRBV19 and TRBJ2-7; tentative D call: TRBD2 (5 bases). V was cut by 8 bases and J by 4 bases, with 6 bases left in between. CDR3 length: 10 residues. Germline CDR1 is LNHDA and CDR2 is SQIVND (reference sequence). The CDR3 nucleotides are TGTGCCAGTGGGGAGTACGAGCAGTACTTC. Translation gives CASGEYEQYF.

The J gene is TRBJ1-2, the V gene TRBV5-1; D remains ambiguous. The CDR3 covers 15 residues. Germline V gene data show CDR1 as SGHRS and CDR2 as YFSETQ. V lost 3 bases to trimming and J lost 3 bases, with 15 bases between them. CDR3 residues: CASSSHGDLDYGYTF. CDR3 nucleotides: TGCGCCAGCAGCTCTCATGGGGATTTGGACTATGGCTACACCTTC. Supplemented by reference TRBV5-1 and TRBJ1-2, the full variable domain reads KAGVTQTPRYLIKTRGQQVTLSCSPISGHRSVSWYQQTPGQGLQFLFEYFSETQRNKGNFPGRFSGRQFSNSRSEMNVSTLELGDSALYLCASSSHGDLDYGYTFGSGTRLTVV.

The chain links TRBV29-1 to TRBJ2-7; D may be TRBD2 (6 bases). This CDR3 is built from 13 residues. The V gene lost 1 base and the J gene lost 3 bases, with 10 bases spanning the gap. CDR1 and CDR2 from the germline V gene are SQVTM and ANQGSEA. Here the CDR3 reads CSVEGPGLYEQYF. The CDR3 DNA sequence: TGCAGCGTTGAAGGGCCGGGACTCTACGAGCAGTACTTC.

The V gene is TRBV7-2, the J gene TRBJ2-1; D is tentatively TRBD1 or TRBD2 (5 bases each). This CDR3 is 15 amino acids long. V lost 5 bases, J lost 9 bases, and 20 bases lay in between. CDR1 is SGHTA, CDR2 FQGNSA, per germline. In nucleotides, the CDR3 is TGTGCCAGCAGCACCCTTGGGACCCACTCGGGTGAGCAGTTCTTC. It yields the protein CASSTLGTHSGEQFF.

This chain connects TRBV7-8 to TRBJ2-6, with TRBD1 identical over 7 bases. In germline, CDR1 is SGHVS, CDR2 FQNEAQ. The CDR3 length is 15 residues. The V gene end was trimmed by 6 bases and the J gene end by 12 bases; junction bases not matched to a gene: 14. The CDR3 region is CASSLIQGTEGVLTF. The CDR3 nucleotides are TGTGCCAGCAGTCTCATCCAGGGGACAGAAGGCGTCCTGACTTTC.

CDR3 amino acids: CASTVGGAIYF. CDR3 coding DNA: TGTGCCAGCACCGTGGGCGGCGCCATATATTTT. The chain carries TRBV11-2 and TRBJ1-3; the D is unclear. Germline V gene data show CDR1 as SGHAT and CDR2 as FQNNGV. CDR3 size: 11 residues. The V gene lost 7 bases and the J gene lost 11 bases, with 12 bases spanning the gap.

The rearrangement joins TRBV7-3 to TRBJ1-1, with D unresolved. Germline V gene lookup returns CDR1 SGHTA and CDR2 FQGTGA. This CDR3 has 13 amino acids. The ends were cut back, 4 bases at V and 5 bases at J, with 11 bases in the middle. The CDR3 coding sequence is TGTGCCAGCAGCTCGGGAGTGTGGACTGAAGCTTTCTTT. The encoded protein is CASSSGVWTEAFF. Combining the CDR3 with reference TRBV7-3 and TRBJ1-1 gives the whole variable domain GAGVSQTPSNKVTEKGKYVELRCDPISGHTALYWYRQSLGQGPEFLIYFQGTGAADDSGLPNDRFFAVRPEGSVSTLKIQRTERGDSAVYLCASSSGVWTEAFFGQGTRLTVV.

The J gene is TRBJ2-5, the V gene TRBV28, with 13 bases identical to TRBD2. This CDR3 region has 15 residues. The junction had 5 bases not matched to a gene; V was cut back by 8 bases and J by 2 bases. Germline assignment: CDR1 MDHEN and CDR2 SYDVKM. The CDR3 region has the DNA TGTGCCAGCCACGGGGGACTAGCGGGACAAGAGACCCAGTACTTC. Translating it yields CASHGGLAGQETQYF.

This rearrangement joins TRBV6-5 to TRBJ2-7; 12 bases agree with TRBD1. CDR1 and CDR2 from the germline V gene are MNHEY and SVGAGI. The CDR3 runs to 16 residues. V was clipped by 0 bases and J by 6 bases; unmatched bases: 6. As DNA, the CDR3 is TGTGCCAGCAGTTACTCCCTGGGACAGGGGGCTGGCGAGCAGTACTTC. Its protein is CASSYSLGQGAGEQYF.

Here the CDR3 DNA reads TGTGCCAGCTTCCCCCGGGACAGGGGTGACTATGGCTACACCTTC. This codes for CASFPRDRGDYGYTF. The V call is TRBV28, the J call TRBJ1-2; 10 nucleotides match TRBD1. The V gene's germline CDR1 is MDHEN and CDR2 SYDVKM. V shed 8 bases and J 3 bases; nucleotides not matched to a gene: 9. CDR3 length equals 15 residues.

In its sample, this clone ranks as medium-sized. The rearrangement links TRBV5-1 to TRBJ1-1; TRBD1 might be the D (5 bases). V was pared by 0 bases and J by 0 bases, with 24 bases between. The CDR3 length is 20 residues. Per germline, CDR1 SGHRS and CDR2 YFSETQ. CDR3 in amino acids: CASSLGDPTTGPRVNTEAFF. The CDR3 nucleotides are TGCGCCAGCAGCTTGGGAGACCCGACGACGGGGCCGAGGGTGAACACTGAAGCTTTCTTT.

In its sample, this clone was seen once. CDR3 amino acids: CASSPTVLNSPLHF. The CDR3 DNA is TGTGCCAGCAGCCCGACAGTCCTTAATTCACCCCTCCACTTT. This chain connects TRBV6-5 to TRBJ1-6, with D tentatively TRBD1 (5 bases). The V and J ends lost 6 bases and 6 bases respectively, with 12 bases between them. Looked up from germline, CDR1 is MNHEY and CDR2 is SVGAGI. CDR3 size: 14 residues.

The CDR3 loop reads CASSMGGRNGYTF. The CDR3 DNA follows: TGTGCCAGTAGTATGGGGGGGCGGAATGGCTACACCTTC. The rearrangement links TRBV19 to TRBJ1-2, with D possibly TRBD1 on 6 matching bases. Germline V lookup: CDR1 LNHDA, CDR2 SQIVND (reference sequence). The ends were cut back, 3 bases at V and 6 bases at J, with 11 bases in the middle. This CDR3 spans 13 amino acids.

The rearrangement uses TRBV9 and TRBJ2-1, with 10 bases lining up with TRBD2. Germline V gene lookup returns CDR1 SGDLS and CDR2 YYNGEE. The CDR3 runs to 15 residues. The trim removed 4 bases at V and 4 bases at J, leaving 5 bases unmatched. CDR3 DNA: TGTGCCAGCAGCCACGATAGCGGGGGGTACAATGAGCAGTTCTTC. Its translation: CASSHDSGGYNEQFF.

J is TRBJ1-1 and V is TRBV7-2; D is ambiguous. The CDR3 loop spans 12 amino acids. Deletions cut 3 bases from V and 7 bases from J, with 9 bases between. The germline gives CDR1 SGHTA, CDR2 FQGNSA. CDR3 in DNA: TGTGCCAGCAGCTTGAATCGTTATGAAGCTTTCTTT. Translating it yields CASSLNRYEAFF.

The chain joins TRBV28 to TRBJ1-2, with 8 bases that match TRBD1. The CDR3 runs 14 residues. The junction had 7 bases not matched to a gene; V was cut back by 8 bases and J by 2 bases. Germline assignment: CDR1 MDHEN and CDR2 SYDVKM. The DNA of the CDR3 is TGTGCCAGCGGCACAGGGGGTATGAACTATGGCTACACCTTC. It is translated as CASGTGGMNYGYTF.

The chain employs TRBV7-2 and TRBJ2-1; TRBD2 might be the D (5 bases). Germline V gene data show CDR1 as SGHTA and CDR2 as FQGNSA. Trimming pared 10 bases from V and 4 bases from J, leaving 14 bases between. CDR3 length: 13 residues. CDR3 sequence (DNA): TGTGCCACAGCCAGCGGAGCTTACAATGAGCAGTTCTTC. It encodes CATASGAYNEQFF.

This chain connects TRBV28 to TRBJ2-7, with 8 positions matching TRBD1. The CDR3 totals 14 residues. J gave up 0 bases and V 6 bases, and 4 bases lay outside the gene matches. In germline, CDR1 is MDHEN, CDR2 SYDVKM. The CDR3 DNA reads TGTGCCAGCAGGGGACAGGTCAACTCCTACGAGCAGTACTTC. This sequence encodes CASRGQVNSYEQYF.

This chain joins TRBV10-3 and TRBJ1-4, with D perhaps matching TRBD1 (6 bases). The CDR3 contains 15 residues. V was clipped by 1 base and J by 11 bases, with 17 bases between them. Germline assignment: CDR1 ENHRY and CDR2 SYGVKD. CDR3 loop: CAISEWTDASSKLFF. Written as DNA, the CDR3 is TGTGCCATCAGTGAGTGGACAGACGCGTCTAGCAAACTGTTTTTT.

The rearrangement uses TRBV3-1 (or the pseudogene TRBV3-2) and TRBJ1-1, with D hard to call. Germline loops: CDR1 LGHDT, CDR2 YNNKEL (reference sequence). This CDR3 has 13 residues. V dropped 3 bases and J dropped 7 bases, with 12 bases sitting between them. CDR3 sequence: CASSQAPWGEAFF. The CDR3 DNA sequence: TGTGCCAGCAGCCAGGCCCCCTGGGGTGAAGCTTTCTTT.

The count of this clone is one. V and J are TRBV5-1 and TRBJ2-3; D might be TRBD1 (6 bases). The CDR3 has 15 amino acids. Trimming shortened V by 6 bases and J by 1 base, and 15 bases separated the two germline ends. CDR1 SGHRS and CDR2 YFSETQ come from the germline V gene. CDR3 DNA sequence: TGCGCCAGCACCATACACAGGGTCGGCACAGATACGCAGTATTTT. The encoded protein is CASTIHRVGTDTQYF.